This is a list of T cell receptor beta chains from one sample in a study of cytomegalovirus exposure and HLA in healthy donors. The assay was immunoSEQ multiplex PCR, and TCRdb's table has in-frame clones only and misses some. The sample includes 100,000 or so clones, about 78% seen only once; the top ten take about 12%. The specimen sequenced was PBMCs. Source of these receptors: a woman aged 40 to 50 in good health and CMV-seropositive. Both conserved end residues are part of each CDR3. The order of the fields is clone size, J gene, V gene, D gene, CDR3 DNA, CDR3 protein. The D gene is left open where the match is weak. Some rows mark clone size as missing; the rest say once, few, many or name a class of expanded clone.

- | TRBJ2-5 | TRBV4-2 | - | TGTGCCAGCAGCCGGGACATCCAAGAGACCCAGTACTTC | CASSRDIQETQYF
- | TRBJ1-6 | TRBV23-1 | - | TGCGCCAGCAGCCCAACACTAGTCTCCTATAATTCACCCCTCCACTTT | CASSPTLVSYNSPLHF
- | TRBJ2-1 | TRBV7-3 | TRBD2 | TGTGCCAGCAGCCCCGGGACTAGAAACAATGAGCAGTTCTTC | CASSPGTRNNEQFF
- | TRBJ1-2 | TRBV14 | - | TGTGCCAGCAGCCCCGGAGTGTTCTACACCTTC | CASSPGVFYTF
- | TRBJ2-7 | TRBV7-9 | TRBD2 | TGTGCCAGCAGCTTAGTAAGCGGGGGCCCTTCCTACGAGCAGTACTTC | CASSLVSGGPSYEQYF
- | TRBJ1-2 | TRBV7-9 | - | TGTGCCAGCAGCTTACTGGGGGCCTCCTATGGCTACACCTTC | CASSLLGASYGYTF
- | TRBJ1-2 | TRBV5-4 | TRBD1 | TGTGCCTCCGCCCGAACAGGGGGGTACTATGGCTACACCTTC | CASARTGGYYGYTF
- | TRBJ2-5 | TRBV6-1 | - | TGTGCCAGCAGATGGGGACAACAAGAGACCCAGTACTTC | CASRWGQQETQYF
- | TRBJ2-5 | TRBV4-1 | - | TGCGCCAGCAGCCAAGATCGGAGCAGACTAGAGACCCAGTACTTC | CASSQDRSRLETQYF
- | TRBJ2-7 | TRBV5-4 | - | TGTGCCAGCAGCTTGGGCCTAGACAGGAGGAGCTCCTACGAGCAGTACTTC | CASSLGLDRRSSYEQYF
- | TRBJ1-6 | TRBV6-1 | - | TGTGCCAGCAGTGAAGTGGAACAGCCACAACTCCACTTT | CASSEVEQPQLHF
- | TRBJ1-1 | TRBV2 | - | TGTGCCAGCAGTGAGAGGGGGAGCGGTTCTGAAGCTTTCTTT | CASSERGSGSEAFF
- | TRBJ2-3 | TRBV6-1 | - | TGTGCCAGCAGCGACCGAAGAGGGTTGACAGATACGCAGTATTTT | CASSDRRGLTDTQYF
once | TRBJ1-3 | TRBV19 | - | TGTGCCAGTACCTTTCTCTTTGGAAACACCATATATTTT | CASTFLFGNTIYF
- | TRBJ1-5 | TRBV27 | - | TGTGCCAGCAGTGGTGCGGGGACGGATTACAATCAGCCCCAGCATTTT | CASSGAGTDYNQPQHF
few | TRBJ1-1 | TRBV11-2 | - | TGTGCCAGCAGCCTTACCACTAGTGAAGCTTTCTTT | CASSLTTSEAFF
- | TRBJ2-2 | TRBV27 | - | TGTGCCAGCAGTTTACTGAGTTTAGCGAAACAGACCGGGGAGCTGTTTTTT | CASSLLSLAKQTGELFF
few | TRBJ2-1 | TRBV21-1 | - | TGTGCCAGGTTGACTTGCCCGGGAAATGAGCAGTTCTTC | CARLTCPGNEQFF
- | TRBJ1-4 | TRBV9 | TRBD1 | TGTGCCAGCAGCACGACAGGGGGAGGTGAAAAACTGTTTTTT | CASSTTGGGEKLFF
- | TRBJ1-5 | TRBV9 | TRBD1 | TGTGCCAGCAGCGTAGAAGGACAGGGCACAGGACCCCAGCATTTT | CASSVEGQGTGPQHF